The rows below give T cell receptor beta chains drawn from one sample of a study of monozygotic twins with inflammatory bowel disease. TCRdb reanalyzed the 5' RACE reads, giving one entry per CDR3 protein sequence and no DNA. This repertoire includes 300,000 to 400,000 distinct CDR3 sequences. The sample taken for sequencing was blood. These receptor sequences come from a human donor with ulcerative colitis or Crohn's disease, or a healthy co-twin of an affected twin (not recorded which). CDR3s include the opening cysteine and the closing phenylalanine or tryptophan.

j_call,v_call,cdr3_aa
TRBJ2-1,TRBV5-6,CASSLAHNNEQFF
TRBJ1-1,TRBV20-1,CSALWTDMNTEAFF
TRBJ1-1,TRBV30,CAWGRTQVENTEAFF
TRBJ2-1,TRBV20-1,CSARDRTGFDEQFF
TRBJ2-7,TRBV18,CASSPPSKTYEQYF
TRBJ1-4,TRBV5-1,CASSWGLVAANEKLFF
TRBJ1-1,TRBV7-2,CASSLVGSADTEAFF
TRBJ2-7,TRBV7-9,CASSSHPLTASSYEQYF
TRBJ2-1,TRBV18,CASSPALQNNEQFF
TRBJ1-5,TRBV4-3,CASSQDKGILNQPQHF
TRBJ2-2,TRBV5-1,CASSLSGQGNGELFF
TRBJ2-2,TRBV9,CASSTGQGDAGELFF
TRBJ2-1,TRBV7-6,CASSLVASGSPYNEQFF
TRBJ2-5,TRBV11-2,CASSTGTGGWETQYF
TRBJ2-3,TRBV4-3,CASSQEVEDTQYF
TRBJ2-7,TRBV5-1,CASSNSDIEQYF
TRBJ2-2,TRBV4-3,CASSQEPSANTGELFF
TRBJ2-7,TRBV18,CASSRPETPAPYEQYF
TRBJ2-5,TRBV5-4,CASQPGRAQETQYF
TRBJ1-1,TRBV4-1,CASSQDAGANTEAFF